This T cell receptor beta chain was obtained from a study of CD8 T cells in Susac syndrome. It was with random hexamers that roughly 0.5 to 1 ug RNA was reverse transcribed. TCRdb independently ran MiXCR on the immunoSEQ multiplex PCR reads; one entry per CDR3 protein. The sample lists about 100,000 distinct CDR3 sequences, approximately 95% occurring once. The specimen was CD8+ T cells from PBMCs. This receptor was identified in a human donor with Susac syndrome.

The CDR3 sequence: CASSGQNGQPQHF. DNA of the CDR3: TGTGCCAGCAGTGGCCAGAACGGCCAGCCCCAGCATTTT. J is TRBJ1-5 and V is TRBV12-3 or TRBV12-4; D is uncertain. The CDR3 sequence is 13 residues long. The germline V and J ends were trimmed by 5 bases and 7 bases, with 12 bases remaining between them.